These T cell receptor beta chains were read from a single sample in a study of cytomegalovirus exposure and HLA in healthy donors. The table came from immunoSEQ multiplex PCR; TCRdb's copy has only in-frame clones and leaves some out. The table records some 100,000 clones, approximately 86% of them present only once. The specimen sequenced was PBMCs. The receptors were sampled from a man younger than 35 in good health and CMV-seropositive. CDR3s include the opening cysteine and the closing phenylalanine or tryptophan. The D gene is left open where the match is weak. The listing skips clone size in some rows; elsewhere it reads once, few, many or a size class.

TRBV9,TRBD1,-,TRBJ1-2,CASSVATGEVYGYTF,TGTGCCAGCAGCGTAGCCACAGGGGAAGTCTATGGCTACACCTTC
TRBV19,TRBD1,-,TRBJ1-2,CASSQDRGLDYGYTF,TGTGCCAGTAGTCAGGACAGGGGGCTTGACTATGGCTACACCTTC
TRBV7-9,TRBD1,once,TRBJ2-1,CASSLYRQGFNEQFF,TGTGCCAGCAGCTTATACCGACAGGGGTTCAATGAGCAGTTCTTC
TRBV6-1,TRBD1,-,TRBJ2-1,CASRDRVPYNEQFF,TGTGCCAGCAGGGACAGGGTACCCTACAATGAGCAGTTCTTC
TRBV15,-,few,TRBJ1-3,CATSRLGEGNTIYF,TGTGCCACCAGCAGACTTGGGGAGGGAAACACCATATATTTT
TRBV4-3,TRBD2,-,TRBJ2-1,CASSQVLAGAHNEQFF,TGCGCCAGCAGCCAAGTCCTAGCGGGGGCTCACAATGAGCAGTTCTTC
TRBV28,TRBD1,-,TRBJ2-7,CASSTSGTGFYEQYF,TGTGCCAGCAGTACCTCCGGGACAGGGTTTTACGAGCAGTACTTC
TRBV11-2,TRBD1,once,TRBJ1-6,CASSPGTVGSYNSPLHF,TGTGCCAGCAGCCCAGGGACAGTGGGCTCCTATAATTCACCCCTCCACTTT
TRBV6-6,TRBD1,-,TRBJ1-2,CASPPPAGGNYGYTF,TGTGCCAGCCCTCCCCCTGCAGGGGGAAACTATGGCTACACCTTC
TRBV11-2,TRBD2,-,TRBJ2-1,CASSFLFSGGNEQFF,TGTGCCAGCAGCTTCCTTTTTAGCGGGGGCAATGAGCAGTTCTTC
TRBV5-4,TRBD1,-,TRBJ1-1,CASSLDRGMNTEAFF,TGTGCCAGCAGCTTGGACAGGGGCATGAACACTGAAGCTTTCTTT
TRBV7-2,-,many,TRBJ1-1,CASSNQRGHTEAFF,TGTGCCAGCAGCAACCAAAGGGGCCACACTGAAGCTTTCTTT
TRBV5-5,TRBD1,once,TRBJ1-3,CASSFLPIRGLSGNTIYF,TGTGCCAGCAGCTTTCTACCGATCAGGGGGCTTTCTGGAAACACCATATATTTT
TRBV19,-,-,TRBJ1-1,CASSIDLVTEAFF,TGTGCCAGTAGTATAGATCTTGTCACTGAAGCTTTCTTT
TRBV4-1,TRBD1,once,TRBJ2-7,CASRGTGPGEQYF,TGCGCCAGCAGGGGGACAGGGCCAGGAGAGCAGTACTTC
TRBV18,-,-,TRBJ1-2,CASSPDPSTDGYTF,TGTGCCAGCTCGCCTGATCCATCAACGGATGGCTACACCTTC
TRBV2,-,many,TRBJ2-7,CASSGPDSQSHEQYF,TGTGCCAGCAGTGGTCCGGACTCTCAGTCCCACGAGCAGTACTTC
TRBV7-9,-,-,TRBJ2-7,CASSLLTAGLSTYEQYF,TGTGCCAGCAGCTTATTAACCGCGGGACTGTCAACCTACGAGCAGTACTTC
TRBV19,TRBD1,-,TRBJ1-5,CASSPGQGLQPQHF,TGTGCCAGTTCTCCTGGACAGGGATTGCAGCCCCAGCATTTT
TRBV4-2,TRBD2,-,TRBJ2-3,CASSQDTGGADTQYF,TGTGCCAGCAGCCAGGACACGGGGGGAGCAGATACGCAGTATTTT
TRBV19,TRBD1,few,TRBJ1-5,CASSIGTASNQPQHF,TGTGCCAGTAGTATCGGGACAGCCAGCAATCAGCCCCAGCATTTT
TRBV11-1,TRBD1,-,TRBJ2-7,CASSLGTGVYEQYF,TGTGCCAGCAGCTTGGGGACAGGGGTCTACGAGCAGTACTTC
TRBV11-2,TRBD1,-,TRBJ2-7,CASSLKWGQAYSYEQYF,TGTGCCAGCAGCTTAAAGTGGGGACAGGCGTACTCCTACGAGCAGTACTTC
TRBV19,TRBD1,-,TRBJ1-5,CASSIRTGDQPQHF,TGTGCCAGTAGTATACGGACAGGGGATCAGCCCCAGCATTTT
TRBV25-1,-,once,TRBJ1-3,CASSEWGGSGNTIYF,TGTGCCAGCAGTGAATGGGGGGGAAGTGGAAACACCATATATTTT
TRBV19,TRBD2,once,TRBJ2-5,CASSPLAGGDETQYF,TGTGCCAGTAGTCCACTAGCGGGGGGCGATGAGACCCAGTACTTC
TRBV9,TRBD2,-,TRBJ2-7,CASSVTSGSYEQYF,TGTGCCAGCAGCGTTACTAGCGGCTCCTACGAGCAGTACTTC
TRBV4-1,-,once,TRBJ2-3,CASSQKPWEVTHTQYF,TGCGCCAGCAGCCAAAAACCTTGGGAGGTAACACATACGCAGTATTTT
TRBV7-9,TRBD2,-,TRBJ2-2,CASSSQAAGGPITGELFF,TGTGCCAGCAGCTCACAGGCAGCGGGGGGACCAATCACCGGGGAGCTGTTTTTT
TRBV2,TRBD1,-,TRBJ2-1,CASMGTAYNEQFF,TGTGCCAGCATGGGGACAGCATACAATGAGCAGTTCTTC
TRBV13,-,-,TRBJ1-2,CASSSTGSPGGYTF,TGTGCCAGCAGCTCCACAGGGTCCCCGGGGGGCTACACCTTC
TRBV11-2,-,-,TRBJ1-2,CASSQAGYGYTF,TGTGCCAGCAGCCAAGCCGGGTATGGCTACACCTTC
TRBV19,-,-,TRBJ2-7,CASSVFGPNYEQYF,TGTGCCAGTAGTGTATTTGGGCCCAACTACGAGCAGTACTTC
TRBV18,-,-,TRBJ1-2,CASSPEGVNYGYTF,TGTGCCAGCTCACCAGAGGGGGTAAACTATGGCTACACCTTC
TRBV12-2,-,-,TRBJ1-5,CASRFSFGNRGLQPQHF,TGTGCAAGTCGCTTCTCTTTTGGAAACAGGGGGCTTCAGCCCCAGCATTTT
TRBV9,TRBD2,-,TRBJ2-5,CASSYGGADETQYF,TGTGCCAGCAGCTACGGGGGGGCTGATGAGACCCAGTACTTC
TRBV7-8,TRBD1,few,TRBJ2-2,CASSWAGTGGGTGELFF,TGTGCCAGCAGCTGGGCCGGGACAGGAGGTGGCACCGGGGAGCTGTTTTTT
TRBV11-2,TRBD1,-,TRBJ1-3,CASSLERGPGNTIYF,TGTGCCAGCAGCTTAGAGAGGGGGCCTGGAAACACCATATATTTT
TRBV20-1,-,-,TRBJ2-3,CSAGTSDTQYF,TGCAGTGCTGGGACATCCGATACGCAGTATTTT
TRBV4-1,-,-,TRBJ2-7,CASSQGTLEEQYF,TGCGCCAGCAGCCAAGGTACGCTGGAGGAGCAGTACTTC
TRBV5-6,-,-,TRBJ2-5,CASSLGGLWETQYF,TGTGCCAGCAGCTTGGGAGGGTTGTGGGAGACCCAGTACTTC
TRBV6-1,-,-,TRBJ1-3,CASSETLSGAGNTIYF,TGTGCCAGCAGTGAAACGTTGTCGGGGGCTGGAAACACCATATATTTT
TRBV11-2,-,once,TRBJ1-2,CASSLASGRGGYTF,TGTGCCAGCAGCTTAGCCTCCGGGAGAGGTGGCTACACCTTC
TRBV6-5,-,-,TRBJ1-2,CASSYSGQQGYGYTF,TGTGCCAGCAGTTACTCGGGTCAACAGGGCTATGGCTACACCTTC
TRBV6-1,-,-,TRBJ1-1,CASGGVPMNTEAFF,TGTGCCAGCGGAGGAGTTCCTATGAACACTGAAGCTTTCTTT
TRBV5-4,TRBD1,-,TRBJ2-1,CASRPGTEDTEQFF,TGTGCCAGCAGGCCCGGGACAGAGGATACGGAGCAGTTCTTC
TRBV29-1,-,-,TRBJ1-1,CSVVTGRNTEAFF,TGCAGCGTTGTTACGGGAAGGAACACTGAAGCTTTCTTT